This T cell receptor beta chain was captured in a study of response to subunit inactivated influenza vaccine. This CDR3 has 14 amino acids. CDR1 and CDR2 from the germline V gene are ENHRY and SYGVKD. After removal of 10 bases from V and 0 bases from J, the junction contained 4 bases not matched to a gene. MiXCR was run by TCRdb on the RT-PCR reads, yielding one entry per CDR3 protein. The sample lists 400,000 to 550,000 distinct CDR3 sequences; around 25% were seen once. This clonotype has just a few counts. Antigen specificity is unknown. Study results and limitations: T cells newly recruited by each seasonal influenza vaccination are few, the authors suggested.

Sample: CD4+ T cells sorted from PBMCs, taken more than 4 days after vaccination. The TCR sequence derives from a man aged 50 to 60 who received an inactivated influenza vaccine. The J gene is TRBJ2-3, the V gene TRBV10-3; 10 bases agree with TRBD2. CDR3 amino acids: CASWTSGSTDTQYF. In DNA form, the CDR3 reads TGTGCCAGCTGGACTAGCGGCAGCACAGATACGCAGTATTTT.